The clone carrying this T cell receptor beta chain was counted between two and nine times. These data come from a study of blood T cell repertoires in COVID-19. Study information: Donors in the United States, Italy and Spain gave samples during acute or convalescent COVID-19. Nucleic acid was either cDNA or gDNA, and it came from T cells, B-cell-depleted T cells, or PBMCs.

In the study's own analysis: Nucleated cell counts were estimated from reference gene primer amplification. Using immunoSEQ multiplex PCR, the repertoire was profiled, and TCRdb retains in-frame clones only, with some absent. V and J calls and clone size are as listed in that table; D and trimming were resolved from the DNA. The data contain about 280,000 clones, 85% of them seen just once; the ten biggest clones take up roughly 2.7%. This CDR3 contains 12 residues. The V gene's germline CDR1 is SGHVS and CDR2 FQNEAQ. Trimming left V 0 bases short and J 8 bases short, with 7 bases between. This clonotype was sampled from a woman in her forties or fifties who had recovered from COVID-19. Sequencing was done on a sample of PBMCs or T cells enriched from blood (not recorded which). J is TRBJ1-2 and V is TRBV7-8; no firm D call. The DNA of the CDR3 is TGTGCCAGCAGCTTAGCCCGGGAGGGCTACACCTTC. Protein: CASSLAREGYTF.